Presented here are 21 T cell receptor beta chains from one specimen sequenced in a study of blood T cell repertoires in COVID-19. Method: immunoSEQ multiplex PCR; TCRdb's copy keeps in-frame clones and lacks some. The repertoire holds about 130,000 clones, roughly four fifths seen once, with more than 2.5% in the top ten. Sequenced sample: peripheral blood. All receptors come from a woman older than 75 with acute or convalescent COVID-19.

The chain links TRBV11-2 to TRBJ1-1, with a tentative D call TRBD1 (6 bases). The CDR3 length is 15 residues. With 3 bases removed from V and 1 base from J, the gap between germline ends came to 12 bases. Per the germline V gene, CDR1 is SGHAT and CDR2 is FQNNGV. The CDR3 DNA sequence: TGTGCCAGCAGCTTTGCCGTACAGGGGAACACTGAAGCTTTCTTT. The encoded protein is CASSFAVQGNTEAFF.

The chain combines TRBV6-5 with TRBJ1-1, with D unresolved. The CDR3 length is 11 residues. V shed 10 bases and J shed 1 base, with 7 bases lying between them. Germline V gives CDR1 MNHEY, CDR2 SVGAGI. CDR3 protein: CATRENTEAFF. The CDR3 DNA is TGTGCCACTAGAGAGAACACTGAAGCTTTCTTT.

The chain couples TRBV5-1 to TRBJ2-1; perhaps TRBD2 as D (5 bases). Deletions cut 0 bases from V and 7 bases from J, with 8 bases between. The CDR3 runs to 13 residues. In germline, CDR1 is SGHRS, CDR2 YFSETQ. The CDR3 coding sequence is TGCGCCAGCAGCTTGGTTCCGGGAAATGAGCAGTTCTTC. Translated: CASSLVPGNEQFF.

This chain uses TRBV7-2 with TRBJ1-1; maybe TRBD1 (6 bases). The CDR3 extends over 14 amino acids. The V end was cut by 3 bases, the J end by 8 bases, with 16 bases between. Germline V CDR1 and CDR2: SGHTA, FQGNSA. CDR3 bases: TGTGCCAGCAGCTTCCTCCCCTTACAGGGAGAAGCTTTCTTT. It specifies CASSFLPLQGEAFF.

This chain joins TRBV19 and TRBJ1-2, with a possible D match to TRBD1 (5 bases). This CDR3 has 14 amino acids. Germline CDR1 LNHDA, CDR2 SQIVND (reference sequence). Trimming cost V 2 bases and J 4 bases, with 11 bases left between them. CDR3 nucleotide sequence: TGTGCCAGTAGTATAAAGCAGGGCGGCTATGGCTACACCTTC. Amino acid sequence: CASSIKQGGYGYTF.

The chain uses TRBV19 and TRBJ1-5, with TRBD1 identical over 7 bases. The CDR3 consists of 17 residues. V shed 5 bases, J shed 2 bases, and the junction held 12 bases outside the gene matches. Germline loops: CDR1 LNHDA, CDR2 SQIVND (reference sequence). CDR3 bases: TGTGCCAGTAGTGGGGAGAGAGGGGGCAAAGGCAATCAGCCCCAGCATTTT. Translation gives CASSGERGGKGNQPQHF.

The chain joins TRBV3-1 (or the pseudogene TRBV3-2) to TRBJ1-6; 9 bases line up with TRBD1. V lost 6 bases, J lost 9 bases, and 3 bases stayed unmatched. The CDR3 length is 13 residues. Germline V gene lookup returns CDR1 LGHDT and CDR2 YNNKEL (reference sequence). The CDR3, as DNA: TGTGCCAGCAGACAGGGGGCAGGTTCACCCCTCCACTTT. It translates to CASRQGAGSPLHF.

The rearrangement uses TRBV19 and TRBJ2-3; 8 bases are a match to TRBD1. Germline assignment: CDR1 LNHDA and CDR2 SQIVND (reference sequence). CDR3 length equals 14 residues. Losses at the gene ends were 5 bases for V and 7 bases for J; bases not matched to a gene: 8. The CDR3, as DNA: TGTGCCAGTAGTTCGCGGACAGGGCCTTATACGCAGTATTTT. It is translated as CASSSRTGPYTQYF. Full variable domain (missing parts from reference TRBV19 and TRBJ2-3): DGGITQSPKYLFRKEGQNVTLSCEQNLNHDAMYWYRQDPGQGLRLIYYSQIVNDFQKGDIAEGYSVSREKKESFPLTVTSAQKNPTAFYLCASSSRTGPYTQYFGPGTRLTVL.

V gene TRBV7-2 combines with J gene TRBJ1-1; D not certain. Germline CDR1 reads SGHTA; CDR2 reads FQGNSA. Trimming shortened V by 5 bases and J by 1 base, and 8 bases separated the two germline ends. This CDR3 region has 13 residues. The CDR3 region is CASSPPGNTEAFF. CDR3 DNA: TGTGCCAGCAGCCCCCCGGGGAACACTGAAGCTTTCTTT.

V usage is TRBV7-6 and J usage is TRBJ2-7; 9 nucleotides agree with TRBD1. Germline CDR1 reads SGHVS; CDR2 reads FNYEAQ. The CDR3 is 15 residues long. J was trimmed by 5 bases and V by 4 bases; bases with no gene match: 9. The CDR3 DNA follows: TGTGCCAGCAGCTCAAGGGACAGGGCTAACAACGAGCAGTACTTC. Protein product: CASSSRDRANNEQYF.

A single count supports this clone. CDR3 protein: CASSNPTGVGTDTQYF. CDR3 bases: TGCGCCAGCAGCAACCCGACAGGGGTCGGCACAGATACGCAGTATTTT. The chain couples TRBV5-1 to TRBJ2-3, with TRBD1 matching over 8 bases. The CDR3 length is 16 residues. After removal of 4 bases from V and 1 base from J, the junction contained 8 bases not matched to a gene. From germline, CDR1 is SGHRS and CDR2 YFSETQ.

The rearrangement links TRBV5-1 to TRBJ2-2; 7 bases match TRBD2. V was pared by 2 bases and J by 5 bases, with 6 bases of the junction left unmatched. Germline CDR1 SGHRS, CDR2 YFSETQ. The CDR3 loop spans 15 amino acids. The chain's CDR3 is CASSLGGGWTGELFF. The CDR3 DNA follows: TGCGCCAGCAGCTTAGGCGGGGGATGGACCGGGGAGCTGTTTTTT.

This chain links TRBV27 with TRBJ1-2, with 10 positions matching TRBD1. Germline assignment: CDR1 MNHEY and CDR2 SMNVEV (reference sequence). The CDR3 has 11 residues. With 6 bases clipped from V and 9 bases from J, the junction kept 1 base outside the gene matches. The CDR3 loop is CASRGQGSYTF. CDR3 bases: TGTGCCAGCAGGGGACAGGGGAGCTACACCTTC.

In DNA form, the CDR3 reads TGTGCCAGCAGCTTGGACAGGGGGAACACTGAAGCTTTCTTT. This sequence encodes CASSLDRGNTEAFF. The chain uses TRBV7-2 and TRBJ1-1; TRBD1 agrees at 9 bases. After removal of 3 bases from V and 1 base from J, the junction contained 0 bases not matched to a gene. Germline-derived CDR1 and CDR2 are SGHTA and FQGNSA. CDR3 length: 14 amino acids.

V usage is TRBV5-1 and J usage is TRBJ2-1, with TRBD2 matching 15 bases. CDR1 is SGHRS, CDR2 YFSETQ, per germline. This CDR3 comprises 17 residues. V was pared by 2 bases and J by 5 bases, with 5 bases of the junction left unmatched. CDR3 in DNA: TGCGCCAGCAGCTTAGGACTAGCGGGGGGGCCTAACAATGAGCAGTTCTTC. This codes for CASSLGLAGGPNNEQFF.

This clone was counted only a few times. The V gene is TRBV25-1, the J gene TRBJ1-6, with TRBD1 identical over 7 bases. J lost 6 bases, V lost 8 bases, and 4 bases had no gene match. The CDR3 totals 13 residues. Looked up from germline, CDR1 is MGHDK and CDR2 is SYGVNS. The CDR3 spells CASSDRANSPLHF. For the CDR3, the DNA is TGTGCCAGCTCCGACAGGGCTAATTCACCCCTCCACTTT.

For the CDR3, the DNA is TGTGCCAGCAGCCAAGATCTAGTCGCTGGCCACAATGAGCAGTTCTTC. Amino acid sequence: CASSQDLVAGHNEQFF. The chain recombines TRBV3-1 (or the pseudogene TRBV3-2) with TRBJ2-1; D unresolved. V lost 0 bases and J lost 5, with 14 bases in between. The CDR3 sequence is 16 residues long. Germline V gene data show CDR1 as LGHDT and CDR2 as YNNKEL (reference sequence).

This chain links TRBV6-5 with TRBJ1-3; 9 bases are a match to TRBD1. J was trimmed by 0 bases and V by 8 bases; bases with no gene match: 5. Looked up from germline, CDR1 is MNHEY and CDR2 is SVGAGI. There are 15 residues in the CDR3. CDR3 nucleotide sequence: TGTGCCAGCGCCCCGACAGGGGGCTCTGGAAACACCATATATTTT. This codes for CASAPTGGSGNTIYF.

The gene calls are TRBV2 and TRBJ2-6, with 11 bases that match TRBD2. Germline CDR1 is SNHLY and CDR2 is FYNNEI. The ends lost 6 bases at V and 0 bases at J; junction bases unmatched: 4. The CDR3 has 17 amino acids. CDR3 residues: CASRGLAVYSGANVLTF. The CDR3 nucleotides are TGTGCCAGCAGGGGACTAGCGGTTTACTCTGGGGCCAACGTCCTGACTTTC.

This clone was detected a few times. The CDR3: CASSPDSFNQPQHF. The CDR3 DNA is TGTGCCAGCTCACCCGACAGTTTCAATCAGCCCCAGCATTTT. The chain has TRBV18 and TRBJ1-5; tentatively, D is TRBD1 (5 bases). Between the trimmed V and J ends, which lost 3 bases and 3 bases, there was a span of 9 bases. CDR1 KGHSH and CDR2 LQKENI come from the germline V gene. The length of the CDR3 is 14 residues.

V is TRBV11-2 and J is TRBJ2-7; D possibly corresponds to TRBD2 (6 bases). V lost 1 base and J 3 bases, leaving 13 bases between the germline ends. The CDR3 is 15 amino acids. CDR1 is SGHAT, CDR2 FQNNGV, per germline. CDR3 sequence: CASSLVGGVDYEQYF. Written as DNA, the CDR3 is TGTGCCAGCAGCTTAGTTGGAGGGGTGGACTACGAGCAGTACTTC.